These 20 T cell receptor beta chains share one sample of origin, sequenced in a study of cytomegalovirus exposure and HLA in healthy donors. Use of 60 Vbeta and 13 Jbeta primers characterized the PCR. TCRdb keeps only in-frame clones here, not all; method: immunoSEQ multiplex PCR. This table holds 85,000 to 90,000 clones, approximately 76% found once. Material: PBMCs. These receptors came from a man aged 30 to 39 in good health and CMV-seropositive.

CDR3 amino acids: CASSTRSTVGYRYGYTF. CDR3 nucleotides: TGTGCCAGCAGCACCCGGTCGACAGTGGGATACCGCTATGGCTACACCTTC. The chain employs TRBV7-8 and TRBJ1-2; D possibly corresponds to TRBD1 (5 bases). Trimming took off 5 bases at V and 4 bases at J, with 23 bases between the two ends. The length of the CDR3 is 17 residues. Germline V gives CDR1 SGHVS, CDR2 FQNEAQ.

The CDR3 reads CASSLATAGGYTF. CDR3 bases: TGTGCCAGCAGCTTGGCCACTGCGGGGGGCTACACCTTC. V usage is TRBV5-6 and J usage is TRBJ1-2; D not certain. V was shortened by 0 bases and J by 8 bases, with 11 bases between the two germline ends. Germline CDR1 reads SGHDT; CDR2 reads YYEEEE. The CDR3 covers 13 residues. Variable domain in full (rest from reference TRBV5-6 and TRBJ1-2): DAGVTQSPTHLIKTRGQQVTLRCSPKSGHDTVSWYQQALGQGPQFIFQYYEEEERQRGNFPDRFSGHQFPNYSSELNVNALLLGDSALYLCASSLATAGGYTFGSGTRLTVV.

The CDR3 DNA is TGCGCCAGCAGCTTGCGGGCGCAGGGGTCAGGAAACACCATATATTTT. It specifies CASSLRAQGSGNTIYF. V is TRBV5-1 and J is TRBJ1-3; tentative D call: TRBD1 (6 bases). V dropped 1 base and J dropped 4 bases, with 15 bases sitting between them. The CDR3 length is 16 residues. Germline assignment: CDR1 SGHRS and CDR2 YFSETQ.

The rearrangement joins TRBV5-4 to TRBJ2-7, with 9 bases matching TRBD1. Trimming removed 4 bases from V and 6 bases from J; junction bases left unmatched: 11. The CDR3 totals 15 residues. CDR1 SGHNT and CDR2 YYREEE come from the germline V gene (reference sequence). The CDR3 reads CASSTLTTGGAEQYF. The CDR3, as DNA: TGTGCCAGCAGCACACTTACAACAGGGGGCGCCGAGCAGTACTTC.

The chain's CDR3 is CASSLQISGNTIYF. The CDR3 nucleotides read TGTGCCAGCAGCTTACAGATCTCTGGAAACACCATATATTTT. This chain joins TRBV7-6 and TRBJ1-3; D gene ambiguous. The germline V gene encodes CDR1 SGHVS and CDR2 FNYEAQ. CDR3 length: 14 residues. Trimming left V 2 bases short and J 0 bases short, with 5 bases between. Combining the CDR3 with reference TRBV7-6 and TRBJ1-3 gives the whole variable domain GAGVSQSPRYKVTKRGQDVALRCDPISGHVSLYWYRQALGQGPEFLTYFNYEAQQDKSGLPNDRFSAERPEGSISTLTIQRTEQRDSAMYRCASSLQISGNTIYFGEGSWLTVV.

The gene calls are TRBV29-1 and TRBJ2-1; 7 bases agree with TRBD2. CDR1 is SQVTM and CDR2 is ANQGSEA in the germline V gene. There are 13 residues in the CDR3. Trimming removed 7 bases from V and 5 bases from J; junction bases left unmatched: 8. CDR3 sequence reads: CSALREVHNEQFF. DNA for the CDR3: TGCAGCGCCCTTCGGGAGGTACACAATGAGCAGTTCTTC.

The rearrangement links TRBV9 to TRBJ2-2; 7 positions agree with TRBD1. The CDR3 length is 17 residues. The V gene's germline CDR1 is SGDLS and CDR2 YYNGEE. The J segment lost 5 bases and the V segment lost 2 bases, leaving 12 bases of the junction unmatched. The CDR3 reads CASSVGPGTAETGELFF. In nucleotides, the CDR3 is TGTGCCAGCAGCGTCGGTCCGGGGACAGCGGAGACCGGGGAGCTGTTTTTT.

CDR3 DNA sequence: TGTGCCAGTACTGGGGGAGGCTACGAGCAGTACTTC. This translates into CASTGGGYEQYF. V is TRBV6-5 and J is TRBJ2-7, with a weak D call TRBD2 (6 bases). V gave up 9 bases and J gave up 3 bases, with 12 bases separating them. The V gene's germline CDR1 is MNHEY and CDR2 SVGAGI. CDR3 length: 12 amino acids.

The CDR3, as DNA: TGTGCCAGCAGCTTACTTGTTTCGGAGGTAGCTTTCTTT. This translates into CASSLLVSEVAFF. The chain joins TRBV7-9 to TRBJ1-1; D remains unclear. The CDR3 loop spans 13 amino acids. Germline V gene sequence: CDR1 SEHNR, CDR2 FQNEAQ (reference sequence). V was shortened by 2 bases and J by 10 bases, with 14 bases between the two germline ends.

The genes are TRBV7-9 and TRBJ2-7, with 9 positions matching TRBD1. The CDR3 sequence is 19 residues long. J was trimmed by 5 bases and V by 5 bases; bases with no gene match: 22. CDR1 and CDR2 (germline): SEHNR, FQNEAQ (reference sequence). CDR3 in amino acids: CASSQYTETGGPMIDEQYF. The CDR3 DNA follows: TGTGCCAGCAGCCAATACACTGAGACAGGGGGACCTATGATCGACGAGCAGTACTTC.

V gene TRBV5-1 combines with J gene TRBJ2-5, with unresolved D. The CDR3 contains 14 residues. From germline, CDR1 is SGHRS and CDR2 YFSETQ. The V gene lost 1 base and the J gene lost 3 bases, with 10 bases spanning the gap. The CDR3: CASSLPLPEETQYF. Written as DNA, the CDR3 is TGCGCCAGCAGCTTGCCTCTGCCGGAAGAGACCCAGTACTTC.

This sequence joins TRBV30 and TRBJ2-1, with D possibly matching TRBD1 (6 bases). Trimming removed 0 bases at V and 7 bases at J, with 10 bases between. Germline values: CDR1 GTSNPN, CDR2 SVGIG (reference sequence). CDR3 length: 13 amino acids. CDR3 bases: TGTGCCTGGAGTGTTGGGGGCGGGAATGAGCAGTTCTTC. This encodes CAWSVGGGNEQFF.

This chain links TRBV11-1 with TRBJ2-2, with D possibly TRBD2 on 5 matching bases. The CDR3 loop spans 14 amino acids. V gave up 5 bases and J gave up 8 bases, with 15 bases separating them. The germline V gene encodes CDR1 SGHAT and CDR2 FQDESV (reference sequence). The CDR3, as DNA: TGTGCCAGCAGCGCCGGACTGTCCCCTGGGGAGCTGTTTTTT. Protein sequence: CASSAGLSPGELFF.

This rearrangement joins TRBV27 to TRBJ2-5; D is perhaps TRBD2 (6 bases). The last part of the DNA fits TRBJ2-7 better; the J call may be wrong. The length of the CDR3 is 14 residues. Germline values: CDR1 MNHEY, CDR2 SMNVEV (reference sequence). Here the CDR3 reads CASSLLRGPYEQYF. In nucleotides, the CDR3 is TGTGCCAGCAGTTTGCTGCGGGGCCCCTACGAGCAGTACTTC.

The table lists this clone with a count of one. J is TRBJ1-2 and V is TRBV5-8; D unclear. The germline gives CDR1 SGHTS, CDR2 YDEGEE. Trimming cost V 1 base and J 3 bases, with 7 bases left between them. The CDR3 runs to 13 residues. In DNA, the CDR3 is TGTGCCAGCAGCTTGAGCAGCGACTATGGCTACACCTTC. The encoded protein is CASSLSSDYGYTF. Full variable domain (rest looked up from reference TRBV5-8 and TRBJ1-2): EAGVTQSPTHLIKTRGQQATLRCSPISGHTSVYWYQQALGLGLQFLLWYDEGEERNRGNFPPRFSGRQFPNYSSELNVNALELEDSALYLCASSLSSDYGYTFGSGTRLTVV.

The genes are TRBV7-6 and TRBJ2-1, with D perhaps TRBD2 (6 bases). CDR1 is SGHVS and CDR2 is FNYEAQ in the germline V gene. V shed 6 bases and J shed 0 bases, with 15 bases lying between them. CDR3 length: 16 amino acids. CDR3 protein: CASSPPTGSSYNEQFF. The CDR3 DNA reads TGTGCCAGCAGTCCACCTACCGGGAGCTCCTACAATGAGCAGTTCTTC.

V is TRBV18 and J is TRBJ1-2, with no clear D. CDR3 length equals 15 residues. Germline CDR1 and CDR2: KGHSH and LQKENI. V was trimmed by 2 bases and J by 4 bases, leaving 14 bases between them. The CDR3 DNA reads TGTGCCAGCTCACCAAACAGCCGGCAAGTCTATGGCTACACCTTC. Translating it yields CASSPNSRQVYGYTF. Drawing the rest from reference TRBV18 and TRBJ1-2, the complete variable domain is NAGVMQNPRHLVRRRGQEARLRCSPMKGHSHVYWYRQLPEEGLKFMVYLQKENIIDESGMPKERFSAEFPKEGPSILRIQQVVRGDSAAYFCASSPNSRQVYGYTFGSGTRLTVV.

In this sample, this clone turned up a few times. The gene calls are TRBV14 and TRBJ1-1; TRBD1 agrees at 9 bases. The junction had 6 bases not matched to a gene; V was cut back by 5 bases and J by 2 bases. Germline V gives CDR1 SGHDN, CDR2 FVKESK. This CDR3 has 15 residues. In DNA form, the CDR3 reads TGTGCCAGCAGCTCTGGGGACAGGGCCAACACTGAAGCTTTCTTT. It translates to CASSSGDRANTEAFF.

The chain joins TRBV15 to TRBJ2-7; 11 nucleotides match TRBD1. Germline CDR1 reads LNHNV; CDR2 reads YYDKDF (reference sequence). The junction had 4 bases not matched to a gene; V was cut back by 1 base and J by 2 bases. There are 16 residues in the CDR3. CDR3 sequence reads: CATSRVKGQGAYEQYF. In nucleotides, the CDR3 is TGTGCCACCAGCAGAGTGAAGGGACAGGGGGCCTACGAGCAGTACTTC.

The chain is built from TRBV9 and TRBJ2-5; 8 bases align to TRBD2. From germline, CDR1 is SGDLS and CDR2 YYNGEE. After removal of 0 bases from V and 2 bases from J, the junction contained 6 bases not matched to a gene. This CDR3 comprises 16 residues. CDR3 DNA sequence: TGTGCCAGCAGCGTAGCGGGTTTAGCGGGACAAGAGACCCAGTACTTC. Encoded protein: CASSVAGLAGQETQYF.